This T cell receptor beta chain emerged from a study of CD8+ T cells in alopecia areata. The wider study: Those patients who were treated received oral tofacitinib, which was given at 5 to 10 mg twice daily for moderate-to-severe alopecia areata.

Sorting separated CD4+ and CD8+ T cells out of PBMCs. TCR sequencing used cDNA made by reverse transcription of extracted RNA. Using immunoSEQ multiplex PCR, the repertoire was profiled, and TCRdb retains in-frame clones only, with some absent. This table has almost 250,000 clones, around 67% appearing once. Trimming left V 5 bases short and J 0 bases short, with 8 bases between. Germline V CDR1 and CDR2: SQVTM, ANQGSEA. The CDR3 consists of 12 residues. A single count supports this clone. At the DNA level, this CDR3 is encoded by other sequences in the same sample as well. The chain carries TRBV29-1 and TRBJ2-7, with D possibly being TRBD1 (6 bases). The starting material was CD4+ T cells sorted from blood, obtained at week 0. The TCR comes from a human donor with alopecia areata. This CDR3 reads CSVTGSSYEQYF. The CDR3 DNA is TGCAGCGTTACAGGGTCCTCCTACGAGCAGTACTTC.